The 25 T cell receptor beta chains listed next were all sequenced from one sample in a study of identical twins. TCRdb independently ran MiXCR on the 5' RACE reads; one entry per CDR3 protein. The data hold under 250,000 distinct CDR3 sequences, with approximately 11% observed a single time. These data were also filed under a second study, of yellow fever vaccine responses in identical twins.

Sequencing was performed on memory (CD45RO+) T cells sorted from blood. All receptors derive from a woman under 30 in good health.

This clonotype is a singleton in its sample. The chain employs TRBV28 and TRBJ1-2; D is perhaps TRBD1 (6 bases). The germline gives CDR1 MDHEN, CDR2 SYDVKM. Between the trimmed V and J ends, which lost 8 bases and 8 bases, there was a span of 18 bases. This CDR3 contains 13 residues. The CDR3 loop reads CASVPPGAGGYTF. For the CDR3, the DNA is TGTGCCAGCGTTCCCCCAGGGGCTGGAGGCTACACCTTC.

This clonotype was seen more than once but under ten times. The junction departs from germline at one end; a sequencing error may be responsible. The genes are TRBV6-5 and TRBJ1-2, with 12 bases identical to TRBD1. Germline V lookup: CDR1 MNHEY, CDR2 SVGAGI. The CDR3 loop spans 16 amino acids. This CDR3 reads CATSYGTGGASYGYTF. CDR3 DNA: TGTGCCACCAGTTACGGGACAGGGGGCGCTTCCTATGGCTACACCTTC.

This clonotype was seen repeatedly, ten times or more. V usage is TRBV15 and J usage is TRBJ2-1, with TRBD2 matching 14 bases. The length of the CDR3 is 18 residues. With 1 base clipped from V and 6 bases from J, the junction kept 8 bases outside the gene matches. The V gene's germline CDR1 is LNHNV and CDR2 YYDKDF (reference sequence). The CDR3 DNA is TGTGCCACCAGCAGAGGGGGGACTAGCGGGAGATATGGCAATGAGCAGTTCTTC. It codes for CATSRGGTSGRYGNEQFF.

In this sample, this clonotype turned up a few times. The J gene is TRBJ2-3, the V gene TRBV7-9; 8 nucleotides match TRBD2. The CDR3 spans 13 residues. V lost 4 bases and J lost 6; bases outside the gene matches: 3. CDR1 SEHNR and CDR2 FQNEAQ come from the germline V gene (reference sequence). The chain's CDR3 is CASSSAGGDTQYF. CDR3 coding DNA: TGTGCCAGCAGCTCCGCGGGAGGTGATACGCAGTATTTT.

J is TRBJ2-7 and V is TRBV6-4; 9 bases align to TRBD1. Trimming removed 3 bases from V and 1 base from J; junction bases left unmatched: 10. CDR1 MRHNA and CDR2 SNTAGT come from the germline V gene. CDR3 length: 17 residues. CDR3 protein: CASSDTRDREVSYEQYF. CDR3 nucleotides: TGTGCCAGCAGTGATACCCGGGACAGGGAAGTTTCCTACGAGCAGTACTTC.

The rearrangement links TRBV6-2 or TRBV6-3 to TRBJ2-7; possibly TRBD1 or TRBD2 for D (5 bases each). Germline CDR1 is MNHEY and CDR2 is SVGEGT. The CDR3 totals 21 residues. V lost 7 bases to trimming and J lost 9 bases, with 43 bases between them. The CDR3 protein is CASNRSPTRSASGQGGLAQYF. The CDR3 DNA follows: TGTGCCAGCAATCGATCCCCCACGAGAAGTGCCTCGGGGCAGGGTGGTTTGGCGCAGTACTTC.

This clonotype was seen once. A much larger clone sits a single nucleotide away, making a read error possible. The chain has TRBV24-1 and TRBJ2-1, with 8 nucleotides matching TRBD2. CDR1 is KGHDR and CDR2 is SFDVKD in the germline V gene. The CDR3 runs to 17 residues. This chain's CDR3 is CATSDPGGRLPYNKQFF. CDR3 nucleotide sequence: TGTGCCACCAGTGACCCGGGAGGGCGGCTTCCCTACAATAAGCAGTTCTTC.

This clonotype has ten or more counts. One end of the junction is discordant with germline, which a read error may explain. V gene TRBV7-7 combines with J gene TRBJ2-5; TRBD1 might be the D (6 bases). CDR3 length equals 13 residues. The germline V gene encodes CDR1 SSHAT and CDR2 FNYEAQ (reference sequence). The CDR3 sequence: CASSLDRMETQYF. The DNA of the CDR3 is TGTGCTAGCAGCTTAGACAGGATGGAGACCCAGTACTTC. The full variable domain, completed using reference TRBV7-7 and TRBJ2-5, is GAGVSQSPRYKVTKRGQDVTLRCDPISSHATLYWYQQALGQGPEFLTYFNYEAQPDKSGLPSDRFSAERPEGSISTLTIQRTEQRDSAMYRCASSLDRMETQYFGPGTRLLVL.

Regarding this clonotype: At one end the junction does not follow the germline gene, possibly because of a read error. The V and J genes are TRBV7-7 and TRBJ2-2; D tentatively reads TRBD1 or TRBD2 (5 bases each). The CDR3 loop spans 15 amino acids. CDR1 and CDR2 from the germline V gene are SSHAT and FNYEAQ (reference sequence). The CDR3 sequence is CASSLVFGGSGELFF. CDR3 coding DNA: TGTGCTAGCAGCTTAGTATTTGGGGGATCCGGGGAGCTGTTTTTT.

This clonotype was counted at least ten times. The J gene is TRBJ2-7, the V gene TRBV11-1, with D hard to call. CDR1 is SGHAT and CDR2 is FQDESV in the germline V gene (reference sequence). The CDR3 spans 15 residues. Trimming took 5 bases from V and 0 from J, leaving 14 bases between them. Here the CDR3 DNA reads TGTGCCAGCAGCCCAGAGCCCGAGAACTCCTACGAGCAGTACTTC. As protein: CASSPEPENSYEQYF.

This clonotype occurred many times. This chain connects TRBV29-1 to TRBJ1-2; D is unresolved. The length of the CDR3 is 13 residues. V was clipped by 5 bases and J by 4 bases, with 14 bases between them. Per the germline V gene, CDR1 is SQVTM and CDR2 is ANQGSEA. DNA of the CDR3: TGCAGCGTTCCCTACCCGGGCGGCTATGGCTACACCTTC. Translated, it gives CSVPYPGGYGYTF.

This clonotype was found many times. The V gene is TRBV10-3, the J gene TRBJ2-7, with 8 bases lining up with TRBD1. The CDR3 spans 12 residues. The V gene's germline CDR1 is ENHRY and CDR2 SYGVKD. J lost 4 bases, V lost 7 bases, and 3 bases had no gene match. CDR3 bases: TGTGCCATCACCGGACAGGGTTACGAGCAGTACTTC. This encodes CAITGQGYEQYF.

This clonotype occurred a few times. This chain connects TRBV9 to TRBJ2-3; 12 nucleotides agree with TRBD2. V was pared by 5 bases and J by 4 bases, with 5 bases of the junction left unmatched. CDR1 SGDLS and CDR2 YYNGEE come from the germline V gene. The CDR3 sequence is 15 residues long. This chain's CDR3 is CASSGLAGTADTQYF. The CDR3 bases are TGTGCCAGCAGTGGACTAGCGGGGACGGCAGATACGCAGTATTTT.

This clonotype was counted between two and nine times. The chain is built from TRBV7-2 and TRBJ2-5; TRBD1 is a possible D gene (5 bases). Between the trimmed V and J ends, which lost 3 bases and 2 bases, there was a span of 16 bases. This CDR3 spans 16 amino acids. Germline V CDR1 and CDR2: SGHTA, FQGNSA. CDR3 sequence reads: CASSLGNNRRQETQYF. The DNA of the CDR3 is TGTGCCAGCAGCTTGGGCAACAACAGGAGACAAGAGACCCAGTACTTC. The variable domain in full, with the rest retrieved from reference TRBV7-2 and TRBJ2-5, is GAGVSQSPSNKVTEKGKDVELRCDPISGHTALYWYRQSLGQGLEFLIYFQGNSAPDKSGLPSDRFSAERTGGSVSTLTIQRTQQEDSAVYLCASSLGNNRRQETQYFGPGTRLLVL.

This chain links TRBV6-1 with TRBJ2-5; D is perhaps TRBD1 (5 bases). Germline lookup yields CDR1 MNHNS and CDR2 SASEGT. With 4 bases removed from V and 6 bases from J, the gap between germline ends came to 18 bases. The CDR3 has 15 residues. The CDR3 nucleotides are TGTGCCAGCAGTGGGATCCAGGGCAATCGAAAGACCCAGTACTTC. Translated, it gives CASSGIQGNRKTQYF.

This clonotype showed up many times. The chain employs TRBV15 and TRBJ1-5; 7 nucleotides match TRBD1. Unmatched junction bases numbered 6, after V lost 2 bases and J lost 2 bases. The CDR3 contains 16 residues. Germline V gene sequence: CDR1 LNHNV, CDR2 YYDKDF (reference sequence). CDR3 DNA sequence: TGTGCCACCAGCAGACCAATCACAGGGGGCAATCAGCCCCAGCATTTT. Translated, it gives CATSRPITGGNQPQHF.

The chain combines TRBV20-1 with TRBJ2-1, with TRBD2 as a possible D gene (5 bases). The CDR3 runs to 14 residues. Looked up from germline, CDR1 is DFQATT and CDR2 is SNEGSKA (reference sequence). V lost 3 bases and J 3 bases, leaving 12 bases between the germline ends. The CDR3 protein is CSASEGSFYNEQFF. Here the CDR3 DNA reads TGCAGTGCTAGTGAGGGAAGCTTCTACAATGAGCAGTTCTTC.

This clonotype was seen a few times. This chain uses TRBV3-1 with TRBJ1-1, with D possibly TRBD1 on 6 matching bases. V gave up 10 bases and J gave up 1 base, with 13 bases separating them. The CDR3 is made up of 13 amino acids. Germline V CDR1 and CDR2: LGHDT, YNNKEL (reference sequence). The CDR3 DNA reads as TGTGCCACCTGGGGGGCAGGGAACACTGAAGCTTTCTTT. Protein sequence: CATWGAGNTEAFF. Drawing the rest from reference TRBV3-1 and TRBJ1-1, the complete variable domain is DTAVSQTPKYLVTQMGNDKSIKCEQNLGHDTMYWYKQDSKKFLKIMFSYNNKELIINETVPNRFSPKSPDKAHLNLHINSLELGDSAVYFCATWGAGNTEAFFGQGTRLTVV.

The gene calls are TRBV5-1 and TRBJ2-3; no reliable D call. Germline loops: CDR1 SGHRS, CDR2 YFSETQ. This CDR3 region has 15 residues. V gave up 4 bases and J gave up 1 base, with 13 bases separating them. In DNA form, the CDR3 reads TGCGCCAGCAGCGGTGCCCGGTCGGGCACAGATACGCAGTATTTT. Its protein is CASSGARSGTDTQYF.

The chain joins TRBV4-3 to TRBJ2-7, with unresolved D. Trimming left V 0 bases short and J 0 bases short, with 9 bases between. The CDR3 contains 15 residues. Germline CDR1 and CDR2: LGHNA and YSLEER. The DNA of the CDR3 is TGCGCCAGCAGCCAAGAAAGGGTATTCTCCTACGAGCAGTACTTC. Its protein is CASSQERVFSYEQYF.

The rearrangement joins TRBV20-1 to TRBJ1-5; TRBD1 matches 8 bases. V dropped 5 bases and J dropped 3; count of bases not matched to a gene: 12. The length of the CDR3 is 16 residues. Germline CDR1 DFQATT, CDR2 SNEGSKA (reference sequence). CDR3 nucleotide sequence: TGCAGTGCTCGGGCAACAGGGGGGCTTTTCAATCAGCCCCAGCATTTT. Amino acid sequence: CSARATGGLFNQPQHF.

This chain links TRBV11-2 with TRBJ2-5, with 10 bases fitting TRBD1. The CDR3 is 17 residues long. Germline values: CDR1 SGHAT, CDR2 FQNNGV. The J segment lost 4 bases and the V segment lost 5 bases, leaving 13 bases of the junction unmatched. CDR3 nucleotides: TGTGCCAGCAGCCGAGGACCGGGACAGGGGAGGGCAGAGACCCAGTACTTC. This translates into CASSRGPGQGRAETQYF.

Ten or more counts support this clonotype. V gene TRBV20-1 combines with J gene TRBJ1-2; D gene ambiguous. From germline, CDR1 is DFQATT and CDR2 SNEGSKA (reference sequence). The CDR3 extends over 16 amino acids. The V end was cut by 3 bases, the J end by 5 bases, with 22 bases between. CDR3 amino acids: CSASVRSTSLLYGYTF. The DNA for the CDR3 is TGCAGTGCTAGTGTTAGGAGTACCTCACTACTGTATGGCTACACCTTC.

This clonotype has a count of ten or more. The chain carries TRBV7-2 and TRBJ2-2; no clear D gene. The CDR3 covers 15 residues. The V and J ends lost 6 bases and 0 bases respectively, with 11 bases between them. The V gene's germline CDR1 is SGHTA and CDR2 FQGNSA. CDR3 nucleotides: TGTGCCAGCAGGGGTGGGCCCGCGAACACCGGGGAGCTGTTTTTT. It is translated as CASRGGPANTGELFF.

The rearrangement links TRBV6-5 to TRBJ2-1; D gene ambiguous. Looked up from germline, CDR1 is MNHEY and CDR2 is SVGAGI. The CDR3 is 17 amino acids. V gave up 2 bases and J gave up 3 bases, with 17 bases separating them. CDR3 sequence (DNA): TGTGCCAGCAGTTACCGTGAAGCAGGCACCTTCTACAATGAGCAGTTCTTC. It is translated as CASSYREAGTFYNEQFF.